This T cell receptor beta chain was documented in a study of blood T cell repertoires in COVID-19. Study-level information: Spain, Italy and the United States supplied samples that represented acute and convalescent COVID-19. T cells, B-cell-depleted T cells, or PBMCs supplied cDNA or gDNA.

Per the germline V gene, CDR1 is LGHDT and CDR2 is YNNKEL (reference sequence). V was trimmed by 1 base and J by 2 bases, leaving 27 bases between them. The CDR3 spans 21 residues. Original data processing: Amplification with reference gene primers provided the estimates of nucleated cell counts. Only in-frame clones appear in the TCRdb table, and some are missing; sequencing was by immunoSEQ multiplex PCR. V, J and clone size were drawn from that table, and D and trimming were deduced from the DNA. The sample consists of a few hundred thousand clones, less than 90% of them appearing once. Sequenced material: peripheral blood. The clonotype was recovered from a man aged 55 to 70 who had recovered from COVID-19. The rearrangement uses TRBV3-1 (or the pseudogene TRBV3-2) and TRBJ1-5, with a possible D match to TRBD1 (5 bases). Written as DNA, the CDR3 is TGTGCCAGCAGCCAAGCTCTTTCGGGAGGGGACCCTTATATTGGCAATCAGCCCCAGCATTTT. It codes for CASSQALSGGDPYIGNQPQHF.